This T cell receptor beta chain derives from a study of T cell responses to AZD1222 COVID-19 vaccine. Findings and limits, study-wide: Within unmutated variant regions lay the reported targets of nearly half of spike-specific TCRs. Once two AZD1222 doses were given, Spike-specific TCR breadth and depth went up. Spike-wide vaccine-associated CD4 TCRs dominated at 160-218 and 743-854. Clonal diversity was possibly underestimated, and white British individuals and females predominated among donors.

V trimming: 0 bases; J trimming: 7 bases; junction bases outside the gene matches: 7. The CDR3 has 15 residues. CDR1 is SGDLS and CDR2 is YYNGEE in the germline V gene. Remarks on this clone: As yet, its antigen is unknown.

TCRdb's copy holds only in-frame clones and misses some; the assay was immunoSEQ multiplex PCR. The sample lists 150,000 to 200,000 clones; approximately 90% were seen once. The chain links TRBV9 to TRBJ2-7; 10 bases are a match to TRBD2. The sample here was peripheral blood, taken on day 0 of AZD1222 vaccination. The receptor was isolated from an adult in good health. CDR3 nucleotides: TGTGCCAGCAGCGTAGGGCTAGCGGGAGCCGAGGAGCAGTACTTC. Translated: CASSVGLAGAEEQYF.